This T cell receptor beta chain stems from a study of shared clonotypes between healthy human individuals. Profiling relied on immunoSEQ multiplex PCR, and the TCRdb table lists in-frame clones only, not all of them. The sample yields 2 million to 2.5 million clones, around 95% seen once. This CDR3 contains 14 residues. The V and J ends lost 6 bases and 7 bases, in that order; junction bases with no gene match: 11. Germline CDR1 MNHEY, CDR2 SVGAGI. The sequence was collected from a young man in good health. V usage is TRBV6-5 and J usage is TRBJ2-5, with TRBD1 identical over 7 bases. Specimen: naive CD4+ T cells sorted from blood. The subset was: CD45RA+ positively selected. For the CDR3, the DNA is TGTGCCAGCAGCAAAGACAGGGTTCAGGGGACCCAGTACTTC. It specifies CASSKDRVQGTQYF.